The 7 T cell receptor beta chains reported below all come from one sample, sequenced in a study of blood T cell repertoires in COVID-19 (TCRdb year 2020). Libraries were made using the immunoSEQ multiplex PCR assay. TCRdb holds this immuneACCESS table with in-frame rearrangements only. Some clones are missing; in checked studies, unresolved V genes explain under half, and the rest has no known cause. Counted in this sample were approximately 240,000 clones; over 75% of them appeared once. The ten top clones hold around 2% of the sample. Material: peripheral blood. The source is a woman aged 40 to 49 who had recovered from COVID-19.

This clone was counted once. The rearrangement uses TRBV6-1 and TRBJ2-2; 11 bases are a match to TRBD2. V lost 2 bases and J lost 2; bases outside the gene matches: 4. The CDR3 runs 17 residues. Per the germline V gene, CDR1 is MNHNS and CDR2 is SASEGT. The CDR3 protein is CASSEQGLAVNTGELFF. DNA of the CDR3: TGTGCCAGCAGTGAACAGGGACTAGCGGTTAACACCGGGGAGCTGTTTTTT.

The genes are TRBV6-5 and TRBJ1-5; TRBD1 aligns across 7 bases. The CDR3 extends over 15 amino acids. The junction had 3 bases not matched to a gene; V was cut back by 2 bases and J by 2 bases. CDR1 is MNHEY and CDR2 is SVGAGI in the germline V gene. CDR3 region: CASSYGGQGNQPQHF. The CDR3 DNA reads TGTGCCAGCAGTTACGGCGGACAGGGCAATCAGCCCCAGCATTTT.

This clone has only one observation. The chain links TRBV27 to TRBJ2-7; TRBD1 matches at 8 bases. CDR3 length: 18 residues. V dropped 0 bases and J dropped 0; count of bases not matched to a gene: 10. Germline V gene lookup returns CDR1 MNHEY and CDR2 SMNVEV (reference sequence). CDR3 nucleotide sequence: TGTGCCAGCAGTTTATCCACCCAGTGGACAGGGAGCTCCTACGAGCAGTACTTC. Translating gives CASSLSTQWTGSSYEQYF.

The chain carries TRBV19 and TRBJ2-7; D call uncertain. The CDR3 contains 14 residues. V dropped 9 bases and J dropped 0 bases, with 15 bases sitting between them. Germline-derived CDR1 and CDR2 are LNHDA and SQIVND (reference sequence). For the CDR3, the DNA is TGTGCCAGCGCCCCGCGGTTGTTCTCCTACGAGCAGTACTTC. Its translation: CASAPRLFSYEQYF.

Concerning this clone: At one end the junction does not follow the germline gene, possibly because of a read error. The gene calls are TRBV19 and TRBJ2-3; TRBD1 aligns across 8 bases. There are 11 residues in the CDR3. CDR1 and CDR2 from the germline V gene are LNHDA and SQIVND (reference sequence). CDR3 DNA sequence: TGTGCCAGTAGTATGGGGACAGGTTGTGAATTT. It codes for CASSMGTGCEF. Combining the CDR3 with reference TRBV19 and TRBJ2-3 gives the whole variable domain DGGITQSPKYLFRKEGQNVTLSCEQNLNHDAMYWYRQDPGQGLRLIYYSQIVNDFQKGDIAEGYSVSREKKESFPLTVTSAQKNPTAFYLCASSMGTGCEFGPGTRLTVL.

The V and J genes are TRBV4-1 and TRBJ1-2; D might be TRBD1 (5 bases). V shed 0 bases and J shed 8 bases, with 19 bases lying between them. This CDR3 contains 16 residues. Germline V CDR1 and CDR2: MGHRA, YSYEKL. The CDR3 here is CASSQDRRGSPWGYTF. CDR3 bases: TGCGCCAGCAGCCAAGATAGGAGGGGATCTCCTTGGGGCTACACCTTC.

The chain carries TRBV6-5 and TRBJ2-7, with 9 bases lining up with TRBD1. J was trimmed by 6 bases and V by 8 bases; bases with no gene match: 5. CDR3 length: 12 residues. Germline V gene lookup returns CDR1 MNHEY and CDR2 SVGAGI. The CDR3: CASGDRVSEQYF. The CDR3 nucleotides are TGTGCCAGCGGGGACAGGGTTTCCGAGCAGTACTTC.